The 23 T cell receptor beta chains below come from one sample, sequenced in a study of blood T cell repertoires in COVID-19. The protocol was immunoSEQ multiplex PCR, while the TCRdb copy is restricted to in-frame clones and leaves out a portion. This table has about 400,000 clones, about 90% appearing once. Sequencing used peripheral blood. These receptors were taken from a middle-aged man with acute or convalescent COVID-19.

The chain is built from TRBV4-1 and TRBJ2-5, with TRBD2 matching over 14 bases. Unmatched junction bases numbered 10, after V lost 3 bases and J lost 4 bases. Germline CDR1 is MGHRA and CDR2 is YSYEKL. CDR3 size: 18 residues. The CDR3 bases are TGCGCCAGCAGCCATACGGGACTAGCGGGGGTTTGGGTAGAGACCCAGTACTTC. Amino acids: CASSHTGLAGVWVETQYF.

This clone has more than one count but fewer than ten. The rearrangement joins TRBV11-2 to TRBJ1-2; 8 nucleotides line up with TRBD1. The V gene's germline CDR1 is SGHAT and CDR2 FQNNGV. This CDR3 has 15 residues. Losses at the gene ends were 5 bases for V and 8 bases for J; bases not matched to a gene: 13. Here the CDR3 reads CASSADREMVRGYTF. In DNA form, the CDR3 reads TGTGCCAGCAGCGCGGACAGGGAGATGGTGCGGGGCTACACCTTC.

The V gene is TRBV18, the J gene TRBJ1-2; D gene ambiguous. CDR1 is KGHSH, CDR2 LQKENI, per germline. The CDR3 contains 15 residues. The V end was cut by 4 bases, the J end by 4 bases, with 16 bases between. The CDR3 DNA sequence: TGTGCCAGCTCACGGGAGGCGCCTCCCCTCTATGGCTACACCTTC. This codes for CASSREAPPLYGYTF.

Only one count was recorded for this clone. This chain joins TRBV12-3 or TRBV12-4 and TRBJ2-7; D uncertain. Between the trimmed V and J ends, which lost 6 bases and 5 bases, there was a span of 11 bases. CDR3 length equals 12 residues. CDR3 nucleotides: TGTGCCAGCAGCCCCACTGCCGACGAGCAGTACTTC. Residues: CASSPTADEQYF.

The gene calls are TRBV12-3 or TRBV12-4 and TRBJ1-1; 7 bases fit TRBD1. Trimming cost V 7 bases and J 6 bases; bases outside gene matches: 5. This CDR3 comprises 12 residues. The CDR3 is CASTWDRSEAFF. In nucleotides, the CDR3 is TGTGCCAGCACTTGGGACAGATCTGAAGCTTTCTTT.

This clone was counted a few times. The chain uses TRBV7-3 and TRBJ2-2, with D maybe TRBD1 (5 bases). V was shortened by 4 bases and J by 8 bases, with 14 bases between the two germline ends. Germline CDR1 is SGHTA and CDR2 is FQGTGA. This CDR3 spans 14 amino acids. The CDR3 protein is CASSSQGVSGELFF. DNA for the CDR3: TGTGCCAGCAGCTCCCAAGGGGTGTCAGGGGAGCTGTTTTTT.

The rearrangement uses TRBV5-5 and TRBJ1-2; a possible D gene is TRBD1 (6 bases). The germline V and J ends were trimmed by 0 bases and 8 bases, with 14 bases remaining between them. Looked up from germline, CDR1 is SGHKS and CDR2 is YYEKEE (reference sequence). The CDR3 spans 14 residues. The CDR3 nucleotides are TGTGCCAGCAGCTTGGTATCGGGGGGGCCCGGCTACACCTTC. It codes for CASSLVSGGPGYTF.

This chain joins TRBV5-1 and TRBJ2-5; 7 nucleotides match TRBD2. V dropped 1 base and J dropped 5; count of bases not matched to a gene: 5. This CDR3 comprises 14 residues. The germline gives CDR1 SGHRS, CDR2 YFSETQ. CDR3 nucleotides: TGCGCCAGCAGCTTGAGTATGGGAGGGGAGACCCAGTACTTC. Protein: CASSLSMGGETQYF.

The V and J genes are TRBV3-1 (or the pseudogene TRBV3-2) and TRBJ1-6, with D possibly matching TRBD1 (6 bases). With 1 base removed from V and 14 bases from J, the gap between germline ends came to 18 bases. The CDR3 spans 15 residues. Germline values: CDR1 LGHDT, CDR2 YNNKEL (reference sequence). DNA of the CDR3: TGTGCCAGCAGCCAAGTAGGGCAAGGCAGGGGATCCCTCCACTTT. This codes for CASSQVGQGRGSLHF.

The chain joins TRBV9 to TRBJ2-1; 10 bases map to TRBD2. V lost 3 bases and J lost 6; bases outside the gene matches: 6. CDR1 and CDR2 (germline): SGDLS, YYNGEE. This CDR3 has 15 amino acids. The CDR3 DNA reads TGTGCCAGCAGCGAAACTAGCGGGGTTGGCAATGAGCAGTTCTTC. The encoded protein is CASSETSGVGNEQFF.

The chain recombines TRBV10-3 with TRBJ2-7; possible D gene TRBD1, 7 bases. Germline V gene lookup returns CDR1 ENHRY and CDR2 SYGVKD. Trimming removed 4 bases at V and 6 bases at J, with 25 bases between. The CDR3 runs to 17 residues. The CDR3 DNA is TGTGCCATCAGTGGGCAACCTGGGGGGACAGAGGTTTTCGAGCAGTACTTC. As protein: CAISGQPGGTEVFEQYF.

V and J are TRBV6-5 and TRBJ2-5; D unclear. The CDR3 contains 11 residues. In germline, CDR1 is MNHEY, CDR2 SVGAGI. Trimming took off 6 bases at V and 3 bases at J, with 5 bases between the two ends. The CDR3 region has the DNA TGTGCCAGCAGCAGGAAAGAGACCCAGTACTTC. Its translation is CASSRKETQYF.

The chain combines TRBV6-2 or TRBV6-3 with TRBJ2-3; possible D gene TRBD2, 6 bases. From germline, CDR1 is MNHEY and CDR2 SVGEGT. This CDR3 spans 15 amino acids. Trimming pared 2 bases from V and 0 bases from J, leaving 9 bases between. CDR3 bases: TGTGCCAGCAGTTACACGGGGACTAGCACAGATACGCAGTATTTT. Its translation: CASSYTGTSTDTQYF.

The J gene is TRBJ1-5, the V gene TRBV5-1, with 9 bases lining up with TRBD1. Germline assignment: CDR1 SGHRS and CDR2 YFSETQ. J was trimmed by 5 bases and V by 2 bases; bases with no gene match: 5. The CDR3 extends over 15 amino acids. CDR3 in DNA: TGCGCCAGCAGCTTAGATACAGGGGGCGATCAGCCCCAGCATTTT. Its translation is CASSLDTGGDQPQHF.

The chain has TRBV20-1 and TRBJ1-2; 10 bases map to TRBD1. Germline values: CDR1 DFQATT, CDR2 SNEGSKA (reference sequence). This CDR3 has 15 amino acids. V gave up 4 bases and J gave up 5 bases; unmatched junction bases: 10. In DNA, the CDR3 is TGCAGTGCTATTGACGGGACAGGGGTTCAATATGGCTACACCTTC. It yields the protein CSAIDGTGVQYGYTF.

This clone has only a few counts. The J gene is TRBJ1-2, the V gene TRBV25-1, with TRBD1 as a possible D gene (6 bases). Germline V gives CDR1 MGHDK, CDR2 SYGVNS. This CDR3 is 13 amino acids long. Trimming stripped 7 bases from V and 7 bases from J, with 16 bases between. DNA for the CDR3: TGTGCCAGCACAGCCCGGGGGGCGTTTGGCTACACCTTC. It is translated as CASTARGAFGYTF.

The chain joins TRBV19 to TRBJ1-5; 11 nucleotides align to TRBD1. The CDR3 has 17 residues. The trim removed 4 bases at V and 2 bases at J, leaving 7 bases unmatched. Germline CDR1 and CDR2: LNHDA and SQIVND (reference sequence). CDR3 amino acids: CASSTGTGGRGNQPQHF. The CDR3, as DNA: TGTGCCAGTAGTACCGGGACAGGGGGGAGAGGCAATCAGCCCCAGCATTTT.

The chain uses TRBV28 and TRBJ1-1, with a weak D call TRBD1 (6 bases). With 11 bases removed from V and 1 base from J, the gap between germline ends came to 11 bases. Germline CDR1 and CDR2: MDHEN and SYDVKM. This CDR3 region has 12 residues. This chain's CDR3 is CAWRGGNTEAFF. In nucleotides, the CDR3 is TGTGCCTGGAGAGGGGGGAACACTGAAGCTTTCTTT.

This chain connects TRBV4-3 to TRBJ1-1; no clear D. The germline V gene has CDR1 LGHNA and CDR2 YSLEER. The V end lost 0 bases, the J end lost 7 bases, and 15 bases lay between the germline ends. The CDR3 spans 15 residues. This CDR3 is CASSQEKIRTGEAFF. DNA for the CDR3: TGCGCCAGCAGCCAAGAAAAGATTAGAACCGGTGAAGCTTTCTTT.

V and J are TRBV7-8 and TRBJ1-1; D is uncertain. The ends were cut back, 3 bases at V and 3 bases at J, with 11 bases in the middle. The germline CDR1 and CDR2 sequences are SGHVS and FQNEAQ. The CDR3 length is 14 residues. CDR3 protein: CASSFIEADTEAFF. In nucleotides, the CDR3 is TGTGCCAGCAGCTTTATCGAGGCGGACACTGAAGCTTTCTTT.

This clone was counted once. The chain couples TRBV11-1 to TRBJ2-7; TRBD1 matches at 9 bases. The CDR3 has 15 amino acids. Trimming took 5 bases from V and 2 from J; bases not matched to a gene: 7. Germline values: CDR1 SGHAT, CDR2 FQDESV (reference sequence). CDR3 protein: CASSRDRVLTYEQYF. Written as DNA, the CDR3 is TGTGCCAGCAGCCGGGACAGGGTGCTCACCTACGAGCAGTACTTC.

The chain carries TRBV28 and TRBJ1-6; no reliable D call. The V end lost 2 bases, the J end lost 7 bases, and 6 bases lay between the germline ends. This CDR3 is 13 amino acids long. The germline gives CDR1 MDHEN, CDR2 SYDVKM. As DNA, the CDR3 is TGTGCCAGCAGTTTACTCCAGAATTCACCCCTCCACTTT. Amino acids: CASSLLQNSPLHF.

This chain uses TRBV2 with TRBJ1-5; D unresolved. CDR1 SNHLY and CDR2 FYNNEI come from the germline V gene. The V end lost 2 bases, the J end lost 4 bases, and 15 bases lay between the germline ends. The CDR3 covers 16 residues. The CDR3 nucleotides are TGTGCCAGCAGTGAATTCCGGGGTCCGAGGAATCAGCCCCAGCATTTT. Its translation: CASSEFRGPRNQPQHF.